These 26 T cell receptor beta chains were all obtained from the same sample, sequenced in a study of PD-L1 blockade in urothelial cancer listed by TCRdb under 2017. Libraries were prepared through the immunoSEQ multiplex PCR assay. TCRdb took over this immuneACCESS table, retaining in-frame rearrangements with V and J assigned. Such tables are incomplete; in checked studies, under half of the missing clones stem from an unresolved V gene, and the remainder is unexplained. Present in this sample are some 87,000 clones, about nine tenths of which were seen just once. The ten largest clones take up 1.5% to 2% of the sample. Per the publication, the time point label means: pretreatment peripheral blood. This specimen was PBMCs, taken around atezolizumab (anti-PD-L1) treatment. These receptors all come from a man aged 60 to 75 with urothelial cancer.

The chain links TRBV7-3 to TRBJ2-2, with 8 positions matching TRBD1. The germline gives CDR1 SGHTA, CDR2 FQGTGA. This CDR3 is built from 15 residues. The junction had 7 bases not matched to a gene; V was cut back by 6 bases and J by 4 bases. The CDR3 region is CASSLGQASTGELFF. The DNA of the CDR3 is TGTGCCAGCAGTTTGGGACAGGCCTCCACCGGGGAGCTGTTTTTT.

This clone was picked up one time. The J gene is TRBJ2-7, the V gene TRBV7-2, with TRBD2 identical over 9 bases. The germline V gene has CDR1 SGHTA and CDR2 FQGNSA. V was pared by 4 bases and J by 6 bases, with 10 bases of the junction left unmatched. This CDR3 has 15 residues. CDR3 protein: CASSSGLARLSEQYF. CDR3 DNA: TGTGCCAGCAGCTCTGGACTAGCGAGGCTTAGCGAGCAGTACTTC.

The chain links TRBV9 to TRBJ2-3, with 10 bases aligning to TRBD2. Germline-derived CDR1 and CDR2 are SGDLS and YYNGEE. The CDR3 loop spans 15 amino acids. V lost 2 bases to trimming and J lost 4 bases; unmatched junction nucleotides: 4. CDR3 residues: CASSVLAGGADTQYF. CDR3 DNA: TGTGCCAGCAGCGTCTTAGCGGGGGGTGCAGATACGCAGTATTTT.

This chain joins TRBV5-1 and TRBJ2-3; TRBD1 aligns across 10 bases. V lost 5 bases, J lost 4 bases, and 4 bases stayed unmatched. CDR1 SGHRS and CDR2 YFSETQ come from the germline V gene. This CDR3 has 14 residues. The CDR3 DNA follows: TGCGCCAGCAGTCGGGACAGGGGATCAGATACGCAGTATTTT. The encoded protein is CASSRDRGSDTQYF.

V is TRBV6-6 and J is TRBJ2-7; D possibly corresponds to TRBD1 (5 bases). CDR1 and CDR2 from the germline V gene are MNHNY and SVGAGI (reference sequence). There are 13 residues in the CDR3. V lost 2 bases, J lost 3 bases, and 8 bases lay in between. CDR3 loop: CASSYGHYYEQYF. The CDR3 DNA sequence: TGTGCCAGCAGTTACGGACACTACTACGAGCAGTACTTC.

The genes are TRBV28 and TRBJ1-2; D might be TRBD1 (5 bases). Between the trimmed V and J ends, which lost 7 bases and 0 bases, there was a span of 12 bases. Germline CDR1 reads MDHEN; CDR2 reads SYDVKM. This CDR3 spans 14 amino acids. The CDR3 protein is CASKFWDSNYGYTF. The CDR3 nucleotides read TGTGCCAGCAAGTTCTGGGACTCTAACTATGGCTACACCTTC.

The chain has TRBV7-3 and TRBJ1-1; D may be TRBD1 (5 bases). The V and J ends lost 6 bases and 2 bases respectively, with 10 bases between them. Germline values: CDR1 SGHTA, CDR2 FQGTGA. The CDR3 loop spans 13 amino acids. This chain's CDR3 is CASRQQENTEAFF. CDR3 bases: TGTGCCAGCAGGCAACAGGAAAACACTGAAGCTTTCTTT.

This clone was counted a few times. The V and J genes are TRBV30 and TRBJ1-3, with a possible D match to TRBD1 (6 bases). The ends were cut back, 4 bases at V and 4 bases at J, with 8 bases in the middle. CDR1 is GTSNPN, CDR2 SVGIG, per germline (reference sequence). The length of the CDR3 is 12 residues. The CDR3 region has the DNA TGTGCCTGGAAGGGGGTGGGAAACACCATATATTTT. This translates into CAWKGVGNTIYF.

The V call is TRBV7-2, the J call TRBJ1-5; D call uncertain. CDR3 length equals 13 residues. Trimming took 0 bases from V and 7 from J, leaving 7 bases between them. Germline lookup yields CDR1 SGHTA and CDR2 FQGNSA. CDR3 residues: CASSLASEQPQHF. The CDR3 DNA reads TGTGCCAGCAGCTTAGCATCGGAGCAGCCCCAGCATTTT.

This chain joins TRBV7-6 and TRBJ2-5, with TRBD1 matching 11 bases. V trimming: 7 bases; J trimming: 5 bases; junction bases outside the gene matches: 15. Germline lookup yields CDR1 SGHVS and CDR2 FNYEAQ. This CDR3 comprises 17 residues. CDR3 nucleotides: TGTGCCAGCACCGACTTCCCGGGACAGGGGGTGGGGGAGACCCAGTACTTC. Amino acid sequence: CASTDFPGQGVGETQYF.

Turning to this clone: Within the sample, other DNA sequences also encode this same CDR3. The rearrangement joins TRBV18 to TRBJ2-7; tentatively, D is TRBD1 (5 bases). CDR1 and CDR2 from the germline V gene are KGHSH and LQKENI. This CDR3 region has 14 residues. Between the trimmed V and J ends, which lost 1 base and 4 bases, there was a span of 11 bases. CDR3 protein: CASSPLRGGYEQYF. CDR3 in DNA: TGTGCCAGCTCACCACTAAGGGGTGGGTACGAGCAGTACTTC. Full variable domain (outside the CDR3, taken from reference TRBV18 and TRBJ2-7): NAGVMQNPRHLVRRRGQEARLRCSPMKGHSHVYWYRQLPEEGLKFMVYLQKENIIDESGMPKERFSAEFPKEGPSILRIQQVVRGDSAAYFCASSPLRGGYEQYFGPGTRLTVT.

The V call is TRBV6-4, the J call TRBJ2-3; D gene ambiguous. The CDR3 covers 13 residues. Deletions cut 3 bases from V and 4 bases from J, with 8 bases between. Germline V gives CDR1 MRHNA, CDR2 SNTAGT. The CDR3 loop is CASSEDFPDTQYF. The DNA of the CDR3 is TGTGCCAGCAGTGAAGACTTCCCAGATACGCAGTATTTT.

The gene calls are TRBV6-4 and TRBJ1-2; 7 positions match TRBD1. The CDR3 has 19 residues. V shed 2 bases and J 3 bases; nucleotides not matched to a gene: 18. Germline CDR1 is MRHNA and CDR2 is SNTAGT. CDR3 region: CASSDKGWTGGDRDYGYTF. As DNA, the CDR3 is TGTGCCAGCAGTGACAAAGGATGGACAGGTGGAGATCGGGACTATGGCTACACCTTC.

The chain combines TRBV9 with TRBJ2-7, with 7 bases lining up with TRBD1. Germline V gene lookup returns CDR1 SGDLS and CDR2 YYNGEE. Unmatched junction bases numbered 3, after V lost 4 bases and J lost 2 bases. The length of the CDR3 is 13 residues. The CDR3 loop reads CASSPGQPYEQYF. The CDR3, as DNA: TGTGCCAGCAGCCCGGGACAGCCCTACGAGCAGTACTTC.

V gene TRBV6-5 combines with J gene TRBJ1-2, with D unclear. The germline V and J ends were trimmed by 4 bases and 8 bases, with 11 bases remaining between them. Germline lookup yields CDR1 MNHEY and CDR2 SVGAGI. The CDR3 covers 12 residues. The CDR3: CASSWLDGGYTF. In DNA form, the CDR3 reads TGTGCCAGCAGTTGGTTAGACGGGGGCTACACCTTC.

The chain recombines TRBV5-1 with TRBJ1-1; D is undetermined. The CDR3 runs 13 residues. Germline V gene lookup returns CDR1 SGHRS and CDR2 YFSETQ. Trimming stripped 4 bases from V and 1 base from J, with 8 bases between. The CDR3 here is CASSPSSNTEAFF. Here the CDR3 DNA reads TGCGCCAGCAGCCCCTCCTCGAACACTGAAGCTTTCTTT. Full variable domain (missing parts from reference TRBV5-1 and TRBJ1-1): KAGVTQTPRYLIKTRGQQVTLSCSPISGHRSVSWYQQTPGQGLQFLFEYFSETQRNKGNFPGRFSGRQFSNSRSEMNVSTLELGDSALYLCASSPSSNTEAFFGQGTRLTVV.

The chain couples TRBV6-1 to TRBJ1-5, with no clear D. Between the trimmed V and J ends, which lost 6 bases and 4 bases, there was a span of 10 bases. Germline lookup yields CDR1 MNHNS and CDR2 SASEGT. The CDR3 spans 13 residues. Here the CDR3 DNA reads TGTGCCAGCAGCCCAGCGGTGAATCAGCCCCAGCATTTT. Translated: CASSPAVNQPQHF.

V gene TRBV28 combines with J gene TRBJ2-7; weak D call: TRBD2 (6 bases). The CDR3 is made up of 15 amino acids. Trimming left V 6 bases short and J 0 bases short, with 15 bases between. Germline V gene data show CDR1 as MDHEN and CDR2 as SYDVKM. The CDR3 DNA reads as TGTGCCAGCAGGTTAACCGGGACTTCCTCCTACGAGCAGTACTTC. This gives the protein CASRLTGTSSYEQYF.

V usage is TRBV7-8 and J usage is TRBJ1-1; D unclear. The CDR3 sequence is 15 residues long. V lost 4 bases, J lost 4 bases, and 16 bases lay in between. Germline CDR1 SGHVS, CDR2 FQNEAQ. Written as DNA, the CDR3 is TGTGCCAGCAGCTCATGGACGGAGGTAGGCACTGAAGCTTTCTTT. This sequence encodes CASSSWTEVGTEAFF. The full variable domain, with the rest looked up from reference TRBV7-8 and TRBJ1-1, is GAGVSQSPRYKVAKRGQDVALRCDPISGHVSLFWYQQALGQGPEFLTYFQNEAQLDKSGLPSDRFFAERPEGSVSTLKIQRTQQEDSAVYLCASSSWTEVGTEAFFGQGTRLTVV.

This clone has just a few counts. Here the CDR3 DNA reads TGCGCCAGCAGCGCTGGGAGTTACGGCACAGATACGCAGTATTTT. Translated, it gives CASSAGSYGTDTQYF. The chain has TRBV5-1 and TRBJ2-3; tentatively, D is TRBD2 (5 bases). The germline gives CDR1 SGHRS, CDR2 YFSETQ. This CDR3 has 15 residues. The V and J ends lost 4 bases and 1 base respectively, with 13 bases between them.

The chain links TRBV10-2 to TRBJ1-4, with D hard to call. Per the germline V gene, CDR1 is WSHSY and CDR2 is SAAADI. There are 16 residues in the CDR3. Trimming removed 0 bases at V and 0 bases at J, with 8 bases between. CDR3 coding DNA: TGCGCCAGCAGTGAGTCAGAGACAACAACTAATGAAAAACTGTTTTTT. Its protein is CASSESETTTNEKLFF.

The V and J genes are TRBV6-5 and TRBJ1-3; TRBD1 is a possible D gene (5 bases). This CDR3 is built from 16 residues. In germline, CDR1 is MNHEY, CDR2 SVGAGI. Trimming took 1 base from V and 0 from J, leaving 10 bases between them. CDR3 sequence: CASSYFGGDSGNTIYF. CDR3 nucleotides: TGTGCCAGCAGTTACTTCGGGGGTGACTCTGGAAACACCATATATTTT.

The chain joins TRBV30 to TRBJ2-1, with D possibly matching TRBD1 (7 bases). Trimming left V 8 bases short and J 0 bases short, with 14 bases between. Germline CDR1 is GTSNPN and CDR2 is SVGIG (reference sequence). This CDR3 contains 14 residues. The CDR3, as DNA: TGTGCCGCACGCGGGACAGACTCCTACAATGAGCAGTTCTTC. This encodes CAARGTDSYNEQFF.

The chain combines TRBV2 with TRBJ2-4, with TRBD1 matching over 8 bases. The germline gives CDR1 SNHLY, CDR2 FYNNEI. CDR3 size: 14 residues. Trimming took 4 bases from V and 7 from J; bases not matched to a gene: 6. DNA of the CDR3: TGTGCCAGCAGTGCGAGGACAGGGTTTAACATTCAGTACTTC. It codes for CASSARTGFNIQYF. The whole variable domain, filled in from reference TRBV2 and TRBJ2-4, reads EPEVTQTPSHQVTQMGQEVILRCVPISNHLYFYWYRQILGQKVEFLVSFYNNEISEKSEIFDDQFSVERPDGSNFTLKIRSTKLEDSAMYFCASSARTGFNIQYFGAGTRLSVL.

Here the CDR3 reads CASSWSGGEEKLFF. The CDR3 region has the DNA TGTGCCAGCAGCTGGAGCGGGGGAGAGGAAAAACTGTTTTTT. This sequence joins TRBV13 and TRBJ1-4, with a weak D call TRBD1 (5 bases). Looked up from germline, CDR1 is PRHDT and CDR2 is FYEKMQ (reference sequence). CDR3 length equals 14 residues. The V gene lost 4 bases and the J gene lost 8 bases, with 14 bases spanning the gap.

This chain connects TRBV6-1 to TRBJ2-1; 10 bases are shared with TRBD1. From germline, CDR1 is MNHNS and CDR2 SASEGT. With 4 bases clipped from V and 2 bases from J, the junction kept 5 bases outside the gene matches. The length of the CDR3 is 16 residues. CDR3: CASSVLTGGPYNEQFF. DNA for the CDR3: TGTGCCAGCAGTGTACTGACAGGGGGCCCCTACAATGAGCAGTTCTTC.